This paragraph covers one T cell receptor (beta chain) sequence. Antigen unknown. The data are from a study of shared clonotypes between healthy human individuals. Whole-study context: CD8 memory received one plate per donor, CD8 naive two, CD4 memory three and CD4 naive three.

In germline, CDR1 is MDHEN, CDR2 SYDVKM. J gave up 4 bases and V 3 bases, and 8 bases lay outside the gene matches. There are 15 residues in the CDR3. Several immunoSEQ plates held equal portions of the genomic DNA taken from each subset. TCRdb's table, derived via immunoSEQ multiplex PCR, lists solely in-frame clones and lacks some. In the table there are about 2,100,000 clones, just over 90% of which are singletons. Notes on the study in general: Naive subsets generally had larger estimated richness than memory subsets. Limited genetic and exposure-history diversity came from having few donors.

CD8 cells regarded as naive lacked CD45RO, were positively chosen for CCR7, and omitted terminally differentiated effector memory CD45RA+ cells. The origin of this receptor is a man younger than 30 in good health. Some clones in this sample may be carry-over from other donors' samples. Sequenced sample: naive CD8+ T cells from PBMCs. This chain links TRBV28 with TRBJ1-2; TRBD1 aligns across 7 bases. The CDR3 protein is CASSFRVAGGYGYTF. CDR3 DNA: TGTGCCAGCAGTTTTCGGGTCGCAGGGGGCTATGGCTACACCTTC.